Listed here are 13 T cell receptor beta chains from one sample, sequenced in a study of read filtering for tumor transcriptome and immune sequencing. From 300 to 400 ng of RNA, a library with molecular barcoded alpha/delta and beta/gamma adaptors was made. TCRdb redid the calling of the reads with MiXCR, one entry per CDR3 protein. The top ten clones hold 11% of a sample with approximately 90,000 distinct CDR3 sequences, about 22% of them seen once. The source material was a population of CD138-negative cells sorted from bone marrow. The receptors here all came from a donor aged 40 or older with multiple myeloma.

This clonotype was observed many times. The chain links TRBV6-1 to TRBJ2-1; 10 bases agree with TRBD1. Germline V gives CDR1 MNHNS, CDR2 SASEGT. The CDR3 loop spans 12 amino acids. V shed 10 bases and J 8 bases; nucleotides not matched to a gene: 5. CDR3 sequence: CAIRQGAHEQFF. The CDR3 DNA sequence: TGTGCCATACGACAGGGGGCCCATGAGCAGTTCTTC.

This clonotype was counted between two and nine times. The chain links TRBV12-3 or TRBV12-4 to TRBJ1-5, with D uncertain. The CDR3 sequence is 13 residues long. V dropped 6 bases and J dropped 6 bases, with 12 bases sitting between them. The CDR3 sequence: CASSLGVRQPQHF. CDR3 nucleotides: TGTGCCAGCAGCCTTGGGGTGCGTCAGCCCCAGCATTTT.

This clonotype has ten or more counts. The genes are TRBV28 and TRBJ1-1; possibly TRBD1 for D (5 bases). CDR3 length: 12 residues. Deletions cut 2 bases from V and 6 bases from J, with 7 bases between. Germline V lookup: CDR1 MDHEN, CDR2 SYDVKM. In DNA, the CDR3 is TGTGCCAGCAGTTTAGTCAGGGCTGAAGCTTTCTTT. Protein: CASSLVRAEAFF.

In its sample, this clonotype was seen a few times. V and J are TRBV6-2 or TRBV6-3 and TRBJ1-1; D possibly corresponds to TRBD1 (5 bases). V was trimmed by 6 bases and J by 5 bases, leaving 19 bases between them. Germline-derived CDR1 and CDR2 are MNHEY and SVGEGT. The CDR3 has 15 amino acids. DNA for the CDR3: TGTGCCAGCAGAACCTCGGGCCGCGGGGGGACTGAAGCTTTCTTT. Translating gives CASRTSGRGGTEAFF.

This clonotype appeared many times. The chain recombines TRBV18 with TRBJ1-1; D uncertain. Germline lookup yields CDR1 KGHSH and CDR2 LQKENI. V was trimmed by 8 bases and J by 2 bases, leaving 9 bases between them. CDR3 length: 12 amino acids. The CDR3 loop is CASSPGNTEAFF. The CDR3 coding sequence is TGTGCCAGCAGTCCCGGAAACACTGAAGCTTTCTTT. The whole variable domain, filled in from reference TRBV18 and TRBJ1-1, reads NAGVMQNPRHLVRRRGQEARLRCSPMKGHSHVYWYRQLPEEGLKFMVYLQKENIIDESGMPKERFSAEFPKEGPSILRIQQVVRGDSAAYFCASSPGNTEAFFGQGTRLTVV.

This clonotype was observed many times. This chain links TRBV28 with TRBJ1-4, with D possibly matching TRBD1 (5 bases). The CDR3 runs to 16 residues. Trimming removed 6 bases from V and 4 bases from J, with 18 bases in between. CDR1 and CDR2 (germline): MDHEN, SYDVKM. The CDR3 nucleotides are TGTGCCAGCAGCAATCCAGTTGTAGGGGTTAATGAAAAACTGTTTTTT. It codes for CASSNPVVGVNEKLFF.

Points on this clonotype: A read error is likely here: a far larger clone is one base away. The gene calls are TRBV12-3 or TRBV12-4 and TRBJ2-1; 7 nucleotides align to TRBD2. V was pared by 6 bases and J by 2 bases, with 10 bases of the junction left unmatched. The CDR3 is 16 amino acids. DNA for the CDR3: TGTGCCAGCAGAGTTAGGGAGGGGAGCCCCTACAATGAGCAGTTCTTC. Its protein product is CASRVREGSPYNEQFF.

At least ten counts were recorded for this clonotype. The CDR3 nucleotides read TGTGCCAGCAGAGGGACACCCCCTAAAAACATTCAGTACTTC. It codes for CASRGTPPKNIQYF. The V and J genes are TRBV2 and TRBJ2-4; a weak D match, TRBD1 (6 bases). Germline CDR1 SNHLY, CDR2 FYNNEI. The CDR3 is 14 residues long. V gave up 6 bases and J gave up 4 bases, with 13 bases separating them.

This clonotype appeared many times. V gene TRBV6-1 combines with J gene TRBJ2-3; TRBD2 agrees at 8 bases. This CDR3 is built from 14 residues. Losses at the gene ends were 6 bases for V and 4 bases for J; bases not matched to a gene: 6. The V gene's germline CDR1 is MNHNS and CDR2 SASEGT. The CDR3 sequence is CASRSSGAPDTQYF. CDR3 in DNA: TGTGCCAGCAGAAGTAGCGGGGCCCCAGATACGCAGTATTTT.

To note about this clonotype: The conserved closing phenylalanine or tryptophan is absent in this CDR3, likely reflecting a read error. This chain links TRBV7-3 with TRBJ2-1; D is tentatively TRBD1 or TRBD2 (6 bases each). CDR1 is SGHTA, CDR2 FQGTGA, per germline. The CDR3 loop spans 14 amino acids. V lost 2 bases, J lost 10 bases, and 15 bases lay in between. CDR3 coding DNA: TGTGCCAGCAGCTTACCCGAGGGGGGCGGCGAGCAGTTCTAC. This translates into CASSLPEGGGEQFY.

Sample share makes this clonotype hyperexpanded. The CDR3, as DNA: TGCAGTACTGACAGGACTTTCGGGGATACGCAGTATTTT. Translation gives CSTDRTFGDTQYF. The genes are TRBV20-1 and TRBJ2-4; tentative D call: TRBD1 (6 bases). The J call could be wrong; TRBJ2-3 is a better fit for the DNA end. The CDR3 runs to 13 residues. CDR1 is DFQATT and CDR2 is SNEGSKA in the germline V gene (reference sequence).

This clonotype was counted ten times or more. The CDR3: CSVEGGSSDSYEQYF. The CDR3 coding sequence is TGCAGCGTTGAAGGCGGGTCCTCCGACTCCTACGAGCAGTACTTC. The gene calls are TRBV29-1 and TRBJ2-7; TRBD2 is a possible D gene (5 bases). This CDR3 comprises 15 residues. Trimming shortened V by 1 base and J by 0 bases, and 13 bases separated the two germline ends. The V gene's germline CDR1 is SQVTM and CDR2 ANQGSEA.

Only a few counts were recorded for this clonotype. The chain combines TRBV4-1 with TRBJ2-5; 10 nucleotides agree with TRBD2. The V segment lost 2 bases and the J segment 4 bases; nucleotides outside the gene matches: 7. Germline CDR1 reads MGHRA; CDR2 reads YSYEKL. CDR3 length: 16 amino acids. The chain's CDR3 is CASSQRRTSGAETQYF. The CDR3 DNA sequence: TGCGCCAGCAGCCAAAGAAGAACTAGCGGGGCAGAGACCCAGTACTTC.